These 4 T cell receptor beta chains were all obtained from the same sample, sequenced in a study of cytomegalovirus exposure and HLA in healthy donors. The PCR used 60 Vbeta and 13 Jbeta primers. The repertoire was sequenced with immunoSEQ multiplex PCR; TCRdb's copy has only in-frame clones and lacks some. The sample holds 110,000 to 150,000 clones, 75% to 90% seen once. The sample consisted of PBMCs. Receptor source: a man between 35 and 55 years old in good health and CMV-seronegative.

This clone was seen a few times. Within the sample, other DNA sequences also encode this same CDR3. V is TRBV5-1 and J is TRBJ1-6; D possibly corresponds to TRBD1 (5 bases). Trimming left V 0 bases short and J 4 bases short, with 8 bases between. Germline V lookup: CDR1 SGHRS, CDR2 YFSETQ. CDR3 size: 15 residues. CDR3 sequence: CASSLAGYYNSPLHF. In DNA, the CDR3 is TGCGCCAGCAGCTTGGCAGGGTATTATAATTCACCCCTCCACTTT.

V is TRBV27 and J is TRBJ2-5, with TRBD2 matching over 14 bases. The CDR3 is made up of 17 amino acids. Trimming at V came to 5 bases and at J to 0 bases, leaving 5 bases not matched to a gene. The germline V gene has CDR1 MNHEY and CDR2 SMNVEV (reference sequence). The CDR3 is CASSRRLAGGYQETQYF. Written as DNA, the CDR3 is TGTGCCAGCAGTCGACGACTAGCGGGGGGGTACCAAGAGACCCAGTACTTC.

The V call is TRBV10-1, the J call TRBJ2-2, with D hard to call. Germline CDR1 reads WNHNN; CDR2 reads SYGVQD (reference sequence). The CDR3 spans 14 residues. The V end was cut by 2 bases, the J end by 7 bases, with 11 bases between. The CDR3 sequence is CASSEGLLGGELFF. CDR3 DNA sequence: TGCGCCAGCAGTGAGGGGCTGTTGGGCGGGGAGCTGTTTTTT.

The CDR3 spells CASSLDEISGGAGNEQFF. CDR3 nucleotide sequence: TGTGCCAGCAGCTTAGATGAGATTAGCGGGGGGGCTGGCAATGAGCAGTTCTTC. V and J are TRBV11-2 and TRBJ2-1; 11 bases are a match to TRBD2. Trimming cost V 0 bases and J 6 bases; bases outside gene matches: 10. The CDR3 extends over 18 amino acids. CDR1 and CDR2 (germline): SGHAT, FQNNGV. Supplemented by reference TRBV11-2 and TRBJ2-1, the full variable domain reads EAGVAQSPRYKIIEKRQSVAFWCNPISGHATLYWYQQILGQGPKLLIQFQNNGVVDDSQLPKDRFSAERLKGVDSTLKIQPAKLEDSAVYLCASSLDEISGGAGNEQFFGPGTRLTVL.